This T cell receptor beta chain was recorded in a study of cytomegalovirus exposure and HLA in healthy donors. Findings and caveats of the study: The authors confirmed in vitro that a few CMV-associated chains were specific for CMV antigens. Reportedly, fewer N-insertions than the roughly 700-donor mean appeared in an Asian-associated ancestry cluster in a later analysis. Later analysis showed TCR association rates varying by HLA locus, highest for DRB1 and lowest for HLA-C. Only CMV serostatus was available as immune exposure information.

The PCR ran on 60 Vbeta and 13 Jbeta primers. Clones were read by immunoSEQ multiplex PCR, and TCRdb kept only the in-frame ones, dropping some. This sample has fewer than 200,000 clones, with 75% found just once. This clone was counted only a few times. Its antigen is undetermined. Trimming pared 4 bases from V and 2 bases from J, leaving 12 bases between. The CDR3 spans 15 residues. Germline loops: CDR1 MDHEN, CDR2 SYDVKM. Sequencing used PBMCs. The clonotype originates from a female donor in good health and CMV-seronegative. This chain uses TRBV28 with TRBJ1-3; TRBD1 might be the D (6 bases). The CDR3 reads CASSWGGGPGNTIYF. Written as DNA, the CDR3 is TGTGCCAGCAGTTGGGGGGGCGGCCCTGGAAACACCATATATTTT.